Below, 25 T cell receptor beta chains from the same sample are listed, as sequenced in a study of cytomegalovirus exposure and HLA in healthy donors. With 60 Vbeta and 13 Jbeta primers, the PCR was carried out. This table comes from immunoSEQ multiplex PCR, and its TCRdb copy is limited to in-frame clones, with some not included. Here the sample spans roughly 83,000 clones, roughly 77% being singletons. Source material: PBMCs. The receptors were gathered from a man between 60 and 70 years old in good health and CMV-seronegative.

This chain links TRBV6-5 with TRBJ1-4; tentatively, D is TRBD1 (5 bases). This CDR3 region has 14 residues. The germline V gene encodes CDR1 MNHEY and CDR2 SVGAGI. Trimming removed 5 bases from V and 7 bases from J, with 14 bases in between. CDR3 amino acids: CASSESQGGEKLFF. CDR3 in DNA: TGTGCCAGCAGTGAGAGTCAGGGTGGTGAAAAACTGTTTTTT.

The chain couples TRBV27 to TRBJ1-1; no clear D gene. V was cut by 2 bases and J by 1 base, with 5 bases left in between. The germline gives CDR1 MNHEY, CDR2 SMNVEV (reference sequence). The CDR3 length is 13 residues. For the CDR3, the DNA is TGTGCCAGCAGTTTAGACTCGAACACTGAAGCTTTCTTT. Translation: CASSLDSNTEAFF.

This chain connects TRBV5-4 to TRBJ2-1; D not resolved. The V gene lost 3 bases and the J gene lost 0 bases, with 10 bases spanning the gap. This CDR3 is 15 amino acids long. CDR1 and CDR2 (germline): SGHNT, YYREEE (reference sequence). The CDR3 region is CASSSGYSSYNEQFF. In nucleotides, the CDR3 is TGTGCCAGCAGCTCCGGGTATAGCTCCTACAATGAGCAGTTCTTC.

The V and J genes are TRBV27 and TRBJ2-7, with 10 nucleotides matching TRBD2. This CDR3 has 15 amino acids. Germline V lookup: CDR1 MNHEY, CDR2 SMNVEV (reference sequence). Trimming removed 3 bases from V and 2 bases from J; junction bases left unmatched: 4. As DNA, the CDR3 is TGTGCCAGCAGTTTTAGCGGGGGGACCACCTACGAGCAGTACTTC. Protein: CASSFSGGTTYEQYF.

About this clone: Germline and junction disagree at one end, which may indicate a read error. The CDR3 region has the DNA TGTTCCAGCAGCCCGAGGGCAGGGGGTGGTTATGGCTACACCTTC. Protein product: CSSSPRAGGGYGYTF. The rearrangement links TRBV7-9 to TRBJ1-2; 7 positions match TRBD1. The CDR3 spans 15 residues. Per the germline V gene, CDR1 is SEHNR and CDR2 is FQNEAQ (reference sequence).

The rearrangement links TRBV29-1 to TRBJ1-1, with D possibly being TRBD1 (5 bases). V dropped 4 bases and J dropped 1 base, with 10 bases sitting between them. Germline loops: CDR1 SQVTM, CDR2 ANQGSEA. The CDR3 sequence is 13 residues long. The CDR3 sequence is CSVAPGGNTEAFF. The CDR3 bases are TGCAGCGTTGCCCCGGGGGGGAACACTGAAGCTTTCTTT.

This clone was detected a few times. This chain joins TRBV19 and TRBJ1-1; D is unresolved. The CDR3 runs to 13 residues. In germline, CDR1 is LNHDA, CDR2 SQIVND (reference sequence). Trimming pared 0 bases from V and 8 bases from J, leaving 10 bases between. The CDR3 spells CASSIEDAREAFF. The CDR3 DNA sequence: TGTGCCAGTAGTATAGAGGATGCCAGGGAAGCTTTCTTT.

This clone was observed a single time. At one boundary the junction diverges from the germline segment, which might be a read error. The chain recombines TRBV7-9 with TRBJ2-2; a possible D gene is TRBD1 (6 bases). CDR1 is SEHNR, CDR2 FQNEAQ, per germline (reference sequence). The CDR3 extends over 16 amino acids. CDR3 residues: CSSSSGQSPNTGELFF. The CDR3 nucleotides read TGTTCCAGCAGCTCCGGACAGTCCCCGAACACCGGGGAGCTGTTTTTT.

The rearrangement joins TRBV2 to TRBJ1-1; a possible D gene is TRBD1 (6 bases). CDR1 is SNHLY and CDR2 is FYNNEI in the germline V gene. V was shortened by 6 bases and J by 2 bases, with 16 bases between the two germline ends. This CDR3 contains 15 residues. In DNA form, the CDR3 reads TGTGCCAGCAGGCATGATACAGGGTTCAACACTGAAGCTTTCTTT. Its translation is CASRHDTGFNTEAFF.

The chain carries TRBV7-9 and TRBJ1-6; 7 positions match TRBD1. The CDR3 consists of 13 residues. V shed 6 bases, J shed 10 bases, and the junction held 6 bases outside the gene matches. Germline V gives CDR1 SEHNR, CDR2 FQNEAQ (reference sequence). The CDR3 spells CASSNTGDSPLHF. CDR3 DNA: TGTGCCAGCAGTAATACAGGGGACTCACCCCTCCACTTT.

The chain joins TRBV19 to TRBJ1-2; D possibly corresponds to TRBD1 (6 bases). CDR3 length equals 14 residues. V was trimmed by 5 bases and J by 2 bases, leaving 12 bases between them. Germline V gene sequence: CDR1 LNHDA, CDR2 SQIVND (reference sequence). CDR3 nucleotides: TGTGCCAGTAGTTTGGTAGGGGGAAACTATGGCTACACCTTC. Translating it yields CASSLVGGNYGYTF.

V is TRBV5-1 and J is TRBJ1-1, with D maybe TRBD1 (6 bases). The CDR3 is made up of 15 amino acids. The V and J ends lost 4 bases and 3 bases respectively, with 16 bases between them. Germline V gene lookup returns CDR1 SGHRS and CDR2 YFSETQ. The CDR3 protein is CASSPWGRADTEAFF. CDR3 in DNA: TGCGCCAGCAGCCCTTGGGGGCGGGCTGACACTGAAGCTTTCTTT.

V and J are TRBV4-1 and TRBJ2-3; D is ambiguous. V shed 1 base and J shed 6 bases, with 11 bases lying between them. This CDR3 is 14 amino acids long. Germline CDR1 and CDR2: MGHRA and YSYEKL. CDR3 in amino acids: CASSQGETRDTQYF. The CDR3 nucleotides are TGCGCCAGCAGCCAAGGTGAGACGCGGGATACGCAGTATTTT.

CDR3 protein: CASSQNSNTEAFF. The CDR3, as DNA: TGCGCCAGCAGCCAAAACAGCAACACTGAAGCTTTCTTT. The chain carries TRBV4-1 and TRBJ1-1; no firm D call. This CDR3 spans 13 amino acids. Germline V gene lookup returns CDR1 MGHRA and CDR2 YSYEKL. V was cut by 2 bases and J by 2 bases, with 6 bases left in between.

The chain carries TRBV2 and TRBJ1-1, with TRBD1 identical over 11 bases. Germline trimming cut 6 bases from V and 4 bases from J; bases unmatched to any gene: 4. The CDR3 sequence is 14 residues long. Germline assignment: CDR1 SNHLY and CDR2 FYNNEI. CDR3 bases: TGTGCCAGCAGATTAGGACAGGGGGCCACTGAAGCTTTCTTT. It specifies CASRLGQGATEAFF.

Notes on this clone: Other DNA sequences from this sample encode an identical CDR3 as well. The chain employs TRBV30 and TRBJ2-1; no clear D. Trimming took 3 bases from V and 10 from J, leaving 10 bases between them. Looked up from germline, CDR1 is GTSNPN and CDR2 is SVGIG (reference sequence). This CDR3 spans 11 amino acids. The CDR3 protein is CAWSRQVEQFF. The CDR3 DNA follows: TGTGCCTGGAGCCGGCAGGTGGAGCAGTTCTTC. The full variable domain, completed using reference TRBV30 and TRBJ2-1, is SQTIHQWPATLVQPVGSPLSLECTVEGTSNPNLYWYRQAAGRGLQLLFYSVGIGQISSEVPQNLSASRPQDRQFILSSKKLLLSDSGFYLCAWSRQVEQFFGPGTRLTVL.

This clone turned up a few times. V and J are TRBV6-1 and TRBJ1-1; D is unclear. Trimming stripped 7 bases from V and 5 bases from J, with 14 bases between. Germline-derived CDR1 and CDR2 are MNHNS and SASEGT. The CDR3 is 13 residues long. This CDR3 reads CASIPGIGTEAFF. The DNA for the CDR3 is TGTGCCAGCATTCCCGGGATCGGAACTGAAGCTTTCTTT.

The V call is TRBV9, the J call TRBJ1-5; no reliable D call. Germline loops: CDR1 SGDLS, CDR2 YYNGEE. V lost 3 bases and J lost 2, with 9 bases in between. The CDR3 consists of 14 residues. CDR3 in amino acids: CASSGSIGNQPQHF. The CDR3, as DNA: TGTGCCAGCAGCGGATCAATAGGCAATCAGCCCCAGCATTTT.

The gene calls are TRBV5-1 and TRBJ1-6; D might be TRBD1 (5 bases). This CDR3 is built from 15 residues. The V end was cut by 4 bases, the J end by 9 bases, with 17 bases between. CDR1 and CDR2 (germline): SGHRS, YFSETQ. CDR3 sequence reads: CASSLGWGVGSPLHF. In DNA, the CDR3 is TGCGCCAGCAGCCTGGGTTGGGGGGTCGGTTCACCCCTCCACTTT.

The V and J genes are TRBV6-6 and TRBJ1-2; D gene unclear. V dropped 0 bases and J dropped 5 bases, with 7 bases sitting between them. The CDR3 is 13 amino acids. The germline CDR1 and CDR2 sequences are MNHNY and SVGAGI (reference sequence). CDR3 bases: TGTGCCAGCAGTTACTCGGCTCGATATGGCTACACCTTC. Protein: CASSYSARYGYTF.

The rearrangement joins TRBV7-9 to TRBJ2-7; no definite D call. CDR1 is SEHNR and CDR2 is FQNEAQ in the germline V gene (reference sequence). Trimming took off 4 bases at V and 7 bases at J, with 14 bases between the two ends. The CDR3 loop spans 13 amino acids. The chain's CDR3 is CASSSTLAREQYF. The CDR3 DNA is TGTGCCAGCAGCTCCACCCTCGCGAGGGAGCAGTACTTC.

In the case of this clone: The same CDR3 can be traced to other DNA sequences in this sample. The rearrangement links TRBV2 to TRBJ2-1, with 12 positions matching TRBD2. CDR1 is SNHLY, CDR2 FYNNEI, per germline. V was clipped by 6 bases and J by 2 bases; unmatched bases: 2. This CDR3 region has 15 residues. The CDR3: CASRLAGGPYNEQFF. The CDR3 nucleotides read TGTGCCAGCAGACTAGCGGGGGGCCCCTACAATGAGCAGTTCTTC. Full variable domain (outside the CDR3, taken from reference TRBV2 and TRBJ2-1): EPEVTQTPSHQVTQMGQEVILRCVPISNHLYFYWYRQILGQKVEFLVSFYNNEISEKSEIFDDQFSVERPDGSNFTLKIRSTKLEDSAMYFCASRLAGGPYNEQFFGPGTRLTVL.

The chain links TRBV28 to TRBJ2-1, with 8 bases lining up with TRBD1. Germline lookup yields CDR1 MDHEN and CDR2 SYDVKM. V shed 10 bases, J shed 4 bases, and the junction held 6 bases outside the gene matches. This CDR3 has 13 residues. The CDR3 is CATGRTGYNEQFF. CDR3 nucleotides: TGTGCCACCGGGCGGACAGGGTACAATGAGCAGTTCTTC.

This clone was seen more than once but under ten times. The chain joins TRBV7-6 to TRBJ2-7; TRBD1 is a possible D gene (6 bases). With 4 bases removed from V and 7 bases from J, the gap between germline ends came to 14 bases. Per the germline V gene, CDR1 is SGHVS and CDR2 is FNYEAQ. This CDR3 spans 13 amino acids. The CDR3 is CASSYDRPGEQYF. CDR3 nucleotide sequence: TGTGCCAGCAGCTATGACAGGCCGGGGGAGCAGTACTTC.

This clone was counted a few times. The chain recombines TRBV7-2 with TRBJ1-1; tentatively, D is TRBD1 (5 bases). The CDR3 spans 15 residues. V was cut by 2 bases and J by 1 base, with 11 bases left in between. In germline, CDR1 is SGHTA, CDR2 FQGNSA. CDR3 residues: CASSLSSGANTEAFF. CDR3 sequence (DNA): TGTGCCAGCAGCTTATCCAGTGGGGCGAACACTGAAGCTTTCTTT.